This TCR beta chain was sequenced during a study of response to subunit inactivated influenza vaccine. Study observations and caveats: With each seasonal influenza vaccination, the authors suggested, few new T cells are recruited.

This clonotype came up a few times. As yet, its antigen is unknown. The germline V gene has CDR1 SGHTA and CDR2 FQGNSA. The CDR3 contains 13 residues. V was clipped by 5 bases and J by 6 bases; unmatched bases: 6. One entry per CDR3 protein, called by TCRdb with MiXCR from the RT-PCR reads. The table includes about 540,000 distinct CDR3 sequences, around 13% detected once. The sequence was obtained from a man over 45 who received an inactivated influenza vaccine. The sample in question was PBMCs from blood, obtained roughly 13 days after vaccination. This sequence joins TRBV7-2 and TRBJ1-2; 7 bases map to TRBD1. This chain's CDR3 is CASSQDRINGYTF. In nucleotides, the CDR3 is TGTGCCAGCAGCCAGGACAGGATTAATGGCTACACCTTC.